One T cell receptor beta chain is described in this entry. Its antigen is unidentified. The data derive from a study of primary melanoma T cells and metastatic recurrence. Across the study: These T2 to T4 primary melanomas had thickness greater than 1 mm.

Clones were sequenced by immunoSEQ multiplex PCR, and TCRdb holds only the in-frame ones, with some missing. The sample records roughly 300 clones, approximately 71% being singletons. Germline CDR1 and CDR2: SGDLS and YYNGEE. The CDR3 totals 16 residues. V shed 3 bases, J shed 8 bases, and the junction held 6 bases outside the gene matches. Whole-study findings and limits: The tumor T-cell fraction reportedly predicted progression-free survival independently of thickness, ulceration, mitotic rate and age.

V gene TRBV9 combines with J gene TRBJ2-2; 14 positions agree with TRBD2. The sequenced material came from melanoma tumor tissue. The sequence came from a human donor with melanoma. The CDR3 here is CASSAGLAGGQGELFF. CDR3 DNA sequence: TGTGCCAGCAGCGCTGGACTAGCGGGAGGCCAGGGGGAGCTGTTTTTT.